The 25 T cell receptor beta chains reported below all come from one sample, sequenced in a study of identical twins. From the 5' RACE reads, TCRdb called clonotypes with MiXCR, one entry per CDR3 protein. The repertoire consists of about 550,000 distinct CDR3 sequences, with under 25% occurring once and the leading ten covering 0.4% to 0.6%. This sample also belongs to another study, concerning yellow fever vaccine responses in identical twins.

Specimen: CD4+ T cells sorted from blood. The receptors come from a woman between 18 and 29 years old in good health.

There are a few counts of this clonotype. This chain links TRBV2 with TRBJ2-2; perhaps TRBD2 as D (6 bases). V lost 8 bases, J lost 5 bases, and 18 bases lay in between. The CDR3 consists of 15 residues. Germline V lookup: CDR1 SNHLY, CDR2 FYNNEI. CDR3 in amino acids: CASGTSSVGTGELFF. CDR3 nucleotide sequence: TGTGCCAGCGGCACCTCTAGCGTGGGGACCGGGGAGCTGTTTTTT.

Many counts were recorded for this clonotype. DNA for the CDR3: TGTGCCAGCAGGGGTGGGGGAGAGACCCAGTACTTC. Translated, it gives CASRGGGETQYF. The rearrangement uses TRBV12-3 or TRBV12-4 and TRBJ2-5, with D perhaps TRBD1 or TRBD2 (5 bases each). The CDR3 covers 12 residues. Trimming removed 6 bases from V and 4 bases from J, with 9 bases in between.

V gene TRBV19 combines with J gene TRBJ1-1; D not certain. The CDR3 consists of 14 residues. Germline CDR1 and CDR2: LNHDA and SQIVND (reference sequence). V was shortened by 7 bases and J by 6 bases, with 18 bases between the two germline ends. CDR3 protein: CASTPPATRPEAFF. The DNA of the CDR3 is TGTGCCAGTACCCCTCCGGCCACGAGGCCTGAAGCTTTCTTT.

In this sample, this clonotype turned up a few times. The V and J genes are TRBV7-9 and TRBJ1-1; D is uncertain. There are 11 residues in the CDR3. The V gene's germline CDR1 is SEHNR and CDR2 FQNEAQ (reference sequence). Trimming pared 5 bases from V and 10 bases from J, leaving 11 bases between. For the CDR3, the DNA is TGTGCCAGCAGCCCTGGACTGTCAGCTTTCTTT. It encodes CASSPGLSAFF.

The rearrangement uses TRBV5-5 and TRBJ2-1; no definite D call. Trimming stripped 1 base from V and 9 bases from J, with 5 bases between. The CDR3 totals 11 residues. Germline CDR1 is SGHKS and CDR2 is YYEKEE (reference sequence). The CDR3 sequence is CASSLRTEQFF. The CDR3 DNA reads as TGTGCCAGCAGCTTGAGGACTGAGCAGTTCTTC.

There are a few counts of this clonotype. The gene calls are TRBV20-1 and TRBJ1-5, with 7 bases aligning to TRBD1. Trimming at V came to 2 bases and at J to 4 bases, leaving 2 bases not matched to a gene. This CDR3 has 13 residues. The germline gives CDR1 DFQATT, CDR2 SNEGSKA (reference sequence). The CDR3 DNA follows: TGCAGTGCTAGACCGGACAGGAATCAGCCCCAGCATTTT. Amino acids: CSARPDRNQPQHF.

Details on this clonotype: Relative to the germline gene, one junction end is altered; a read error may explain this. The rearrangement joins TRBV2 to TRBJ1-4; 7 nucleotides line up with TRBD1. Germline lookup yields CDR1 SNHLY and CDR2 FYNNEI. This CDR3 contains 15 residues. In nucleotides, the CDR3 is TGTGCCAGCATTGAACTGGGACAGCCTAATGAAAAACTGTTTTTT. This gives the protein CASIELGQPNEKLFF.

This clonotype came up a few times. The J gene is TRBJ1-6, the V gene TRBV10-2; possibly TRBD1 for D (6 bases). V dropped 6 bases and J dropped 7 bases, with 16 bases sitting between them. Germline V lookup: CDR1 WSHSY, CDR2 SAAADI. The CDR3 is 15 amino acids. The CDR3 DNA follows: TGCGCCAGCAGCCCCATGGGGGGGGGCAATTCACCCCTCCACTTT. Its translation: CASSPMGGGNSPLHF.

The CDR3 DNA sequence: TGCAGCGTTGAAGATCCCCTAGAGAGGACTAGCGGGATAGCCAAAAACATTCAGTACTTC. It encodes CSVEDPLERTSGIAKNIQYF. V is TRBV29-1 and J is TRBJ2-4, with 12 bases aligning to TRBD2. Germline V lookup: CDR1 SQVTM, CDR2 ANQGSEA. The CDR3 runs to 20 residues. Trimming took 0 bases from V and 0 from J; bases not matched to a gene: 12. The variable domain in full, with the rest retrieved from reference TRBV29-1 and TRBJ2-4, is SAVISQKPSRDICQRGTSLTIQCQVDSQVTMMFWYRQQPGQSLTLIATANQGSEATYESGFVIDKFPISRPNLTFSTLTVSNMSPEDSSIYLCSVEDPLERTSGIAKNIQYFGAGTRLSVL.

The chain combines TRBV6-1 with TRBJ2-7; 13 bases agree with TRBD2. Germline V gene data show CDR1 as MNHNS and CDR2 as SASEGT. V shed 6 bases and J 9 bases; nucleotides not matched to a gene: 11. The CDR3 contains 15 residues. This chain's CDR3 is CASSHGGTSGVMQYF. Here the CDR3 DNA reads TGTGCCAGCAGCCACGGGGGGACTAGCGGGGTGATGCAGTACTTC.

V gene TRBV3-1 combines with J gene TRBJ2-6; no definite D call. The V gene's germline CDR1 is LGHDT and CDR2 YNNKEL (reference sequence). The CDR3 length is 14 residues. V was trimmed by 2 bases and J by 4 bases, leaving 6 bases between them. The CDR3 coding sequence is TGTGCCAGCAGCCAATCTGCCGGGGCCAACGTCCTGACTTTC. Translation: CASSQSAGANVLTF.

This clonotype was counted at least ten times. This rearrangement joins TRBV15 to TRBJ1-6, with 7 bases lining up with TRBD1. V lost 0 bases and J lost 12; bases outside the gene matches: 5. Germline CDR1 reads LNHNV; CDR2 reads YYDKDF (reference sequence). This CDR3 comprises 14 residues. The CDR3 DNA is TGTGCCACCAGCAGAGAATGGACAGGAGGACCCCTCCACTTT. This codes for CATSREWTGGPLHF.

This chain links TRBV7-7 with TRBJ2-2, with 11 bases that match TRBD2. This CDR3 region has 14 residues. Trimming took 6 bases from V and 7 from J; bases not matched to a gene: 4. Germline values: CDR1 SSHAT, CDR2 FNYEAQ (reference sequence). In DNA form, the CDR3 reads TGTGCCAGCAGTAGCGGGGGGGCTGACGGGGAGCTGTTTTTT. Its translation: CASSSGGADGELFF.

This chain connects TRBV6-5 to TRBJ2-2; the D gene is possibly TRBD2 (6 bases). The CDR3 covers 13 residues. V was cut by 0 bases and J by 10 bases, with 9 bases left in between. Per germline, CDR1 MNHEY and CDR2 SVGAGI. The CDR3 sequence: CASSYSGGAELFF. The CDR3 nucleotides read TGTGCCAGCAGTTACTCGGGGGGAGCGGAGCTGTTTTTT.

J is TRBJ2-1 and V is TRBV9; TRBD2 matches at 7 bases. The germline gives CDR1 SGDLS, CDR2 YYNGEE. This CDR3 comprises 17 residues. V lost 1 base, J lost 2 bases, and 9 bases stayed unmatched. CDR3 sequence reads: CASSVLGRSGPYNEQFF. The CDR3 DNA follows: TGTGCCAGCAGCGTATTGGGTCGTAGCGGGCCCTACAATGAGCAGTTCTTC.

The CDR3 coding sequence is TGTGCCACCAGTGGTGGGACAGCAAACACCGGGGAGCTGTTTTTT. Its protein is CATSGGTANTGELFF. The chain carries TRBV24-1 and TRBJ2-2; 7 positions match TRBD1. The germline gives CDR1 KGHDR, CDR2 SFDVKD. The CDR3 covers 15 residues. With V trimmed by 5 bases and J by 2 bases, 4 bases remained unmatched.

This clonotype came up once. The chain links TRBV7-9 to TRBJ2-7; 12 bases line up with TRBD2. CDR1 is SEHNR and CDR2 is FQNEAQ in the germline V gene (reference sequence). The junction had 7 bases not matched to a gene; V was cut back by 4 bases and J by 3 bases. The CDR3 totals 16 residues. CDR3 coding DNA: TGTGCCAGCAGCTCGACTAGCGGGAGAACGGGCTACGAGCAGTACTTC. It is translated as CASSSTSGRTGYEQYF.

This clonotype has more than one count but fewer than ten. The chain is built from TRBV10-3 and TRBJ2-2; perhaps D is TRBD1 or TRBD2 (5 bases each). CDR1 is ENHRY, CDR2 SYGVKD, per germline. The length of the CDR3 is 14 residues. Trimming took off 7 bases at V and 6 bases at J, with 15 bases between the two ends. This CDR3 is CAITTAEGPGELFF. DNA for the CDR3: TGTGCCATCACCACGGCAGAGGGGCCCGGGGAGCTGTTTTTT.

This clonotype was observed a handful of times. The chain joins TRBV29-1 to TRBJ2-1; 8 nucleotides agree with TRBD2. CDR1 and CDR2 (germline): SQVTM, ANQGSEA. J gave up 4 bases and V 4 bases, and 6 bases lay outside the gene matches. This CDR3 has 14 amino acids. The CDR3 here is CSVAELADYNEQFF. The DNA of the CDR3 is TGCAGCGTTGCAGAACTAGCGGATTACAATGAGCAGTTCTTC.

V usage is TRBV24-1 and J usage is TRBJ2-5; 9 nucleotides agree with TRBD2. Germline lookup yields CDR1 KGHDR and CDR2 SFDVKD. The junction had 7 bases not matched to a gene; V was cut back by 7 bases and J by 2 bases. The CDR3 contains 15 residues. CDR3 sequence: CATSQRLAAQETQYF. For the CDR3, the DNA is TGTGCCACCAGCCAACGACTAGCGGCTCAAGAGACCCAGTACTTC.

This chain links TRBV6-2 or TRBV6-3 with TRBJ2-1; no definite D call. CDR3 length: 14 residues. Germline assignment: CDR1 MNHEY and CDR2 SVGEGT. V was cut by 5 bases and J by 9 bases, with 17 bases left in between. This CDR3 is CASSNKGPGGEQFF. CDR3 sequence (DNA): TGTGCCAGCAGTAACAAAGGTCCTGGCGGTGAGCAGTTCTTC.

This clonotype was counted at least ten times. This chain connects TRBV28 to TRBJ1-1; D unclear. Germline CDR1 MDHEN, CDR2 SYDVKM. The CDR3 length is 12 residues. V was shortened by 6 bases and J by 2 bases, with 7 bases between the two germline ends. The CDR3 loop is CASRVANTEAFF. CDR3 DNA sequence: TGTGCCAGCAGGGTCGCTAACACTGAAGCTTTCTTT.

This clonotype was counted between two and nine times. This chain links TRBV6-1 with TRBJ2-7; possibly TRBD2 for D (5 bases). There are 12 residues in the CDR3. Trimming took 4 bases from V and 6 from J, leaving 10 bases between them. From germline, CDR1 is MNHNS and CDR2 SASEGT. The CDR3 nucleotides read TGTGCCAGCAGTGTTCCCGGGGTCGAGCAGTACGTC. It yields the protein CASSVPGVEQYV.

This clonotype was observed a handful of times. This chain links TRBV15 with TRBJ2-3; 7 nucleotides line up with TRBD2. The V gene end was trimmed by 2 bases and the J gene end by 2 bases; junction bases not matched to a gene: 10. The CDR3 sequence is 17 residues long. The germline CDR1 and CDR2 sequences are LNHNV and YYDKDF (reference sequence). The CDR3 DNA follows: TGTGCCACCAGCAGATCCGAGCTGAGCGGGGACACAGATACGCAGTATTTT. The encoded protein is CATSRSELSGDTDTQYF.

The V gene is TRBV5-1, the J gene TRBJ2-7, with a possible D match to TRBD1 (5 bases). Germline CDR1 and CDR2: SGHRS and YFSETQ. This CDR3 has 15 residues. V was trimmed by 4 bases and J by 5 bases, leaving 19 bases between them. This CDR3 is CASSPLDTGFNEQYF. Written as DNA, the CDR3 is TGCGCCAGCAGCCCCCTGGACACCGGTTTCAACGAGCAGTACTTC.